This TCR beta chain was profiled in a study of CD8+CD57+ T cells in acquired aplastic anemia. Study at large: The sorted CD4+ and CD8+ cells yielded an average approximately 3.2 ug of DNA.

Study-wide findings and caveats: Found in both controls and patients were almost 30 CD8+ CDR3 sequences.

This clonotype was found a few times. Its antigen is unidentified. The sequenced patients had an expansion of CD8+CD57+ cells seen by flow cytometry. Patients uniformly had severe acquired aplastic anemia. Blood was sampled before the patients had received any therapy. TCR beta VDJ and CDR3 were profiled, and genomic DNA was the template. Using its own MiXCR run on the reads, TCRdb lists one record per CDR3 protein. The table shows 150,000 to 200,000 distinct CDR3 sequences, with under 50% occurring only once. J gave up 8 bases and V 2 bases, and 4 bases lay outside the gene matches. Germline assignment: CDR1 SQVTM and CDR2 ANQGSEA. CDR3 length: 13 residues.

This TCR derives from a human donor with aplastic anemia. Sequencing input: sorted CD4+, CD8+, or CD8+CD57+ T cells (not recorded which) from PBMCs. This rearrangement joins TRBV29-1 to TRBJ2-1, with TRBD1 matching over 9 bases. This chain's CDR3 is CSVEHRGHDEQFF. In DNA form, the CDR3 reads TGCAGCGTTGAACACAGGGGGCACGATGAGCAGTTCTTC.